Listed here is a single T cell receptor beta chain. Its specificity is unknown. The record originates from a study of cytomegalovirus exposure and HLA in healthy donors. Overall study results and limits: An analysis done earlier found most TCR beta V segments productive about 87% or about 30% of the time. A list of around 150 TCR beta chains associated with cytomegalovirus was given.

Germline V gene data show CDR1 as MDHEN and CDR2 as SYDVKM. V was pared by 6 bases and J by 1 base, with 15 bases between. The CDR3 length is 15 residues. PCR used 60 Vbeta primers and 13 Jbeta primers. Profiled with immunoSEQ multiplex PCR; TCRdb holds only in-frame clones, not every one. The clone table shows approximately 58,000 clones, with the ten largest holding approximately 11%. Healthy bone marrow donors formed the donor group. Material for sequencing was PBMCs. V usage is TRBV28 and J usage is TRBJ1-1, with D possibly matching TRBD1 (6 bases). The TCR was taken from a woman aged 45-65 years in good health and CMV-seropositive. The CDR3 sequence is CASRSIHRANTEAFF. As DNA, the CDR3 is TGTGCCAGCAGATCGATTCACAGGGCGAACACTGAAGCTTTCTTT.